The sequence of this TCR beta chain was determined in a study of cytomegalovirus exposure and HLA in healthy donors. Background on the study: Among over 350 genotyped donors, around 82% fell in the Caucasian-associated ancestry cluster.

PCR involved 60 Vbeta and 13 Jbeta primers. Sequenced by immunoSEQ multiplex PCR; TCRdb stores in-frame clones only, minus some. The sample has some 60,000 clones, 83% seen once. Whole-study results and caveats: A later analysis linked a missense DCLRE1C variant to TCR beta V- and J-gene trimming.

Germline-derived CDR1 and CDR2 are MGHRA and YSYEKL. The CDR3 length is 18 residues. As regards this clone: What it binds is not known.

The chain links TRBV4-1 to TRBJ2-5; 10 nucleotides line up with TRBD1. The end of the DNA aligns better with TRBJ2-7, so the J call may be wrong. The sample taken for sequencing was PBMCs. The receptor was isolated from a human donor in good health. The CDR3 spells CASSLARSRDRGPYEQYF. The CDR3 DNA reads as TGCGCCAGCAGCCTCGCCCGAAGCCGGGACAGGGGTCCCTACGAGCAGTACTTC.